What follows are 23 T cell receptor beta chains derived from one specimen sequenced in a study of CD8 T cells in Susac syndrome. It was with random hexamers that roughly 0.45 to 1 ug RNA was reverse transcribed. One entry per CDR3 protein, called by TCRdb with MiXCR from the immunoSEQ multiplex PCR reads. The data show over 120,000 distinct CDR3 sequences, 95% seen once. Sequenced material: CD4+ T cells from PBMCs. Receptor source: a human donor with Susac syndrome.

The rearrangement joins TRBV9 to TRBJ1-4; no clear D gene. The CDR3 is made up of 14 amino acids. Trimming stripped 4 bases from V and 2 bases from J, with 9 bases between. Looked up from germline, CDR1 is SGDLS and CDR2 is YYNGEE. CDR3 residues: CASSTDGTNEKLFF. The CDR3, as DNA: TGTGCCAGCAGCACCGATGGGACTAATGAAAAACTGTTTTTT.

The chain uses TRBV14 and TRBJ1-1; 7 nucleotides align to TRBD1. J gave up 0 bases and V 7 bases, and 2 bases lay outside the gene matches. The length of the CDR3 is 13 residues. In germline, CDR1 is SGHDN, CDR2 FVKESK. CDR3 nucleotides: TGTGCCAGCAAGGGACAGCTGAACACTGAAGCTTTCTTT. It is translated as CASKGQLNTEAFF.

DNA for the CDR3: TGTGCCAGCACCCGGGACAGGGACCGAATAAACTATGGCTACACCTTC. Encoded protein: CASTRDRDRINYGYTF. The chain is built from TRBV2 and TRBJ1-2; 9 bases fit TRBD1. The V and J ends lost 7 bases and 2 bases, in that order; junction bases with no gene match: 11. Germline lookup yields CDR1 SNHLY and CDR2 FYNNEI. The CDR3 totals 16 residues.

This rearrangement joins TRBV20-1 to TRBJ2-1; 8 positions match TRBD2. Germline CDR1 DFQATT, CDR2 SNEGSKA (reference sequence). There are 16 residues in the CDR3. Trimming cost V 3 bases and J 0 bases; bases outside gene matches: 7. CDR3 region: CSARGSGASSYNEQFF. In DNA form, the CDR3 reads TGCAGTGCTAGGGGTAGCGGGGCCAGCTCCTACAATGAGCAGTTCTTC.

This chain links TRBV7-9 with TRBJ2-5, with 10 bases that match TRBD1. The CDR3 runs to 16 residues. With 2 bases clipped from V and 4 bases from J, the junction kept 7 bases outside the gene matches. Germline CDR1 SEHNR, CDR2 FQNEAQ (reference sequence). The CDR3 DNA reads as TGTGCCAGCAGCTTAAGAGGGACAGGGGTAGGAGAGACCCAGTACTTC. Amino acid sequence: CASSLRGTGVGETQYF. Drawing the rest from reference TRBV7-9 and TRBJ2-5, the complete variable domain is DTGVSQNPRHKITKRGQNVTFRCDPISEHNRLYWYRQTLGQGPEFLTYFQNEAQLEKSRLLSDRFSAERPKGSFSTLEIQRTEQGDSAMYLCASSLRGTGVGETQYFGPGTRLLVL.

The DNA of the CDR3 is TGTGCCAGCAGTTTACAGGGGGCGCAGGGAGAGACCCAGTACTTC. It encodes CASSLQGAQGETQYF. The rearrangement links TRBV28 to TRBJ2-5; 8 nucleotides align to TRBD1. The CDR3 contains 15 residues. The V segment lost 2 bases and the J segment 4 bases; nucleotides outside the gene matches: 6. CDR1 is MDHEN, CDR2 SYDVKM, per germline. Variable domain in full (rest from reference TRBV28 and TRBJ2-5): DVKVTQSSRYLVKRTGEKVFLECVQDMDHENMFWYRQDPGLGLRLIYFSYDVKMKEKGDIPEGYSVSREKKERFSLILESASTNQTSMYLCASSLQGAQGETQYFGPGTRLLVL.

This chain links TRBV20-1 with TRBJ2-2; TRBD2 matches 7 bases. The J segment lost 0 bases and the V segment lost 0 bases, leaving 7 bases of the junction unmatched. Looked up from germline, CDR1 is DFQATT and CDR2 is SNEGSKA (reference sequence). The CDR3 is made up of 17 amino acids. The CDR3 reads CSARDIGRGSNTGELFF. The DNA of the CDR3 is TGCAGTGCTAGAGATATCGGGCGGGGGTCGAACACCGGGGAGCTGTTTTTT.

This sequence joins TRBV20-1 and TRBJ2-3; the D gene is possibly TRBD2 (6 bases). Germline V CDR1 and CDR2: DFQATT, SNEGSKA (reference sequence). The germline V and J ends were trimmed by 4 bases and 6 bases, with 17 bases remaining between them. The CDR3 sequence is 14 residues long. This CDR3 is CSAKKAGPWDTQYF. CDR3 sequence (DNA): TGCAGTGCTAAAAAGGCGGGACCATGGGATACGCAGTATTTT.

This chain joins TRBV5-4 and TRBJ1-2; 8 nucleotides align to TRBD1. V was clipped by 4 bases and J by 1 base; unmatched bases: 6. The CDR3 covers 15 residues. In germline, CDR1 is SGHNT, CDR2 YYREEE (reference sequence). The CDR3 protein is CASSARQGNNYGYTF. In nucleotides, the CDR3 is TGTGCCAGCAGCGCCCGACAGGGGAATAACTATGGCTACACCTTC.

V usage is TRBV30 and J usage is TRBJ2-7; D possibly corresponds to TRBD1 (5 bases). There are 12 residues in the CDR3. Germline V lookup: CDR1 GTSNPN, CDR2 SVGIG (reference sequence). With 3 bases removed from V and 4 bases from J, the gap between germline ends came to 10 bases. CDR3 nucleotides: TGTGCCTGGAGCCCAGGGTGGTACGAGCAGTACTTC. It translates to CAWSPGWYEQYF.

The CDR3 nucleotides read TGTGCCACCAGTGATTTTCGGCAGACGGGCTACACCTTC. It is translated as CATSDFRQTGYTF. The chain employs TRBV24-1 and TRBJ1-2; unclear D gene. CDR3 size: 13 residues. Germline V gene lookup returns CDR1 KGHDR and CDR2 SFDVKD. Between the trimmed V and J ends, which lost 1 base and 8 bases, there was a span of 10 bases.

The rearrangement links TRBV7-8 to TRBJ2-2, with 8 bases fitting TRBD1. The CDR3 contains 15 residues. From germline, CDR1 is SGHVS and CDR2 FQNEAQ. Trimming took 7 bases from V and 4 from J; bases not matched to a gene: 8. The CDR3 spells CASIARGRGTGELFF. The CDR3 DNA sequence: TGTGCCAGCATCGCCAGGGGGCGCGGCACCGGGGAGCTGTTTTTT.

This sequence joins TRBV5-6 and TRBJ2-7; possibly TRBD1 for D (6 bases). The CDR3 is made up of 13 amino acids. The V gene lost 7 bases and the J gene lost 7 bases, with 18 bases spanning the gap. The germline V gene has CDR1 SGHDT and CDR2 YYEEEE. CDR3 loop: CASQAIQGREQYF. The CDR3 bases are TGTGCCAGCCAGGCAATACAGGGTAGGGAGCAGTACTTC.

This chain links TRBV20-1 with TRBJ2-5; D is perhaps TRBD1 (6 bases). This CDR3 has 15 amino acids. Germline CDR1 DFQATT, CDR2 SNEGSKA (reference sequence). Trimming cost V 2 bases and J 4 bases, with 17 bases left between them. CDR3 sequence (DNA): TGCAGTGCTAGACCCCGGACAGAATATTTAGAGACCCAGTACTTC. Its translation is CSARPRTEYLETQYF.

This chain uses TRBV23-1 with TRBJ2-7, with D unresolved. TRBV23-1 falls under the ORF class, with uncertain function. Trimming shortened V by 7 bases and J by 3 bases, and 10 bases separated the two germline ends. This CDR3 contains 12 residues. In DNA, the CDR3 is TGCGCCAGCACCCAAGCTCACTACGAGCAGTACTTC. Its translation: CASTQAHYEQYF.

This chain connects TRBV20-1 to TRBJ2-3; 8 bases are shared with TRBD1. V lost 6 bases to trimming and J lost 4 bases; unmatched junction nucleotides: 6. The CDR3 has 13 amino acids. In germline, CDR1 is DFQATT, CDR2 SNEGSKA (reference sequence). CDR3 amino acids: CSAHIRGPDTQYF. DNA of the CDR3: TGCAGTGCGCACATCAGGGGGCCAGATACGCAGTATTTT.

Points on this clonotype: The CDR3 ends on some other residue instead of the conserved phenylalanine or tryptophan, so this is likely a read error. The chain couples TRBV9 to TRBJ2-7, with D perhaps TRBD1 (6 bases). The CDR3 has 15 amino acids. V was trimmed by 0 bases and J by 2 bases, leaving 12 bases between them. Germline assignment: CDR1 SGDLS and CDR2 YYNGEE. The CDR3 sequence is CASSVDPGTTYEQYL. The CDR3 DNA follows: TGTGCCAGCAGCGTAGACCCGGGGACAACCTACGAGCAGTACTTG.

The chain employs TRBV11-3 and TRBJ2-2; D unresolved. The CDR3 consists of 14 residues. Germline assignment: CDR1 SGHNT and CDR2 YENEEA. Trimming left V 3 bases short and J 5 bases short, with 10 bases between. CDR3 in amino acids: CASSLAAVTGELFF. CDR3 bases: TGTGCCAGCAGCTTGGCCGCCGTGACCGGGGAGCTGTTTTTT.

V gene TRBV20-1 combines with J gene TRBJ2-5; D ambiguous. This CDR3 contains 13 residues. Germline-derived CDR1 and CDR2 are DFQATT and SNEGSKA (reference sequence). Trimming pared 1 base from V and 5 bases from J, leaving 11 bases between. CDR3 DNA: TGCAGTGCTAGAGTAACGGGTCGGGAGACCCAGTACTTC. It is translated as CSARVTGRETQYF.

V usage is TRBV20-1 and J usage is TRBJ2-5; no clear D gene. The CDR3 is 14 residues long. Germline V CDR1 and CDR2: DFQATT, SNEGSKA (reference sequence). V was clipped by 1 base and J by 2 bases, with 11 bases between them. The CDR3 loop is CSARVPTNQETQYF. The CDR3 nucleotides read TGCAGTGCTAGAGTCCCCACGAATCAAGAGACCCAGTACTTC.

The gene calls are TRBV6-6 and TRBJ2-2; D perhaps matches TRBD2 (5 bases). CDR3 length: 16 residues. The germline V and J ends were trimmed by 7 bases and 0 bases, with 15 bases remaining between them. The germline V gene has CDR1 MNHNY and CDR2 SVGAGI (reference sequence). The CDR3 is CASNKLGRPNTGELFF. CDR3 in DNA: TGTGCCAGCAACAAACTAGGACGGCCGAACACCGGGGAGCTGTTTTTT.

This chain uses TRBV30 with TRBJ2-2; perhaps TRBD1 as D (6 bases). The CDR3 length is 11 residues. Germline V gene sequence: CDR1 GTSNPN, CDR2 SVGIG (reference sequence). V dropped 2 bases and J dropped 11 bases, with 9 bases sitting between them. CDR3 sequence: CAWSPGVELFF. For the CDR3, the DNA is TGTGCCTGGAGTCCAGGGGTAGAGCTGTTTTTT. Complete variable domain (other parts from reference TRBV30 and TRBJ2-2): SQTIHQWPATLVQPVGSPLSLECTVEGTSNPNLYWYRQAAGRGLQLLFYSVGIGQISSEVPQNLSASRPQDRQFILSSKKLLLSDSGFYLCAWSPGVELFFGEGSRLTVL.

The chain recombines TRBV5-1 with TRBJ2-3, with unresolved D. CDR1 SGHRS and CDR2 YFSETQ come from the germline V gene. Trimming shortened V by 0 bases and J by 4 bases, and 6 bases separated the two germline ends. The CDR3 is made up of 13 amino acids. CDR3 amino acids: CASSLVSPDTQYF. DNA for the CDR3: TGCGCCAGCAGCTTGGTATCTCCAGATACGCAGTATTTT.